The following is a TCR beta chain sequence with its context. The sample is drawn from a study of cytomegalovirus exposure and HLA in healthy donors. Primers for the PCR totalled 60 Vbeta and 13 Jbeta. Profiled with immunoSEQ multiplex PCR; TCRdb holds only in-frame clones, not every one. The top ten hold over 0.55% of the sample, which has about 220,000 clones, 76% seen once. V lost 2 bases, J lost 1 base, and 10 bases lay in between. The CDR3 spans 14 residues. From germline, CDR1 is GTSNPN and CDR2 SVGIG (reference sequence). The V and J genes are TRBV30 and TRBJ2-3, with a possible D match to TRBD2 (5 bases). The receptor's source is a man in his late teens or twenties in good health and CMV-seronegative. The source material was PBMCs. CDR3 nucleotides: TGTGCCTGGAGTTTCCCCGGGGGCACAGATACGCAGTATTTT. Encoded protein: CAWSFPGGTDTQYF. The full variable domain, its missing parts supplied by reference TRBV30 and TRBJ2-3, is SQTIHQWPATLVQPVGSPLSLECTVEGTSNPNLYWYRQAAGRGLQLLFYSVGIGQISSEVPQNLSASRPQDRQFILSSKKLLLSDSGFYLCAWSFPGGTDTQYFGPGTRLTVL.